The present T cell receptor beta chain was sequenced within a study of CD8 T cells in Susac syndrome. Germline CDR1 is SGHAT and CDR2 is FQDESV (reference sequence). The CDR3 is 15 residues long. V dropped 0 bases and J dropped 1 base, with 9 bases sitting between them. It was with random hexamers that about 0.45 to 1 ug RNA was reverse transcribed. Each CDR3 protein gets one entry after TCRdb re-called the immunoSEQ multiplex PCR reads with MiXCR. The repertoire holds about 80,000 distinct CDR3 sequences, with 94% as singletons. Sequencing was done on a sample of CD8+ T cells from PBMCs. This sequence joins TRBV11-1 and TRBJ1-1; tentative D call: TRBD1 (5 bases). This TCR came from a human donor with Susac syndrome. DNA for the CDR3: TGTGCCAGCAGCTTAGCGCCAGGGTGGAACACTGAAGCTTTCTTT. Residues: CASSLAPGWNTEAFF.